Listed here are 17 T cell receptor beta chains from one sample, sequenced in a study of shared clonotypes between healthy human individuals. CD8 cells classed as naive were CD45RO-negative and positively selected for CCR7, excluding terminally differentiated effector memory CD45RA+ cells. Measured with immunoSEQ multiplex PCR; TCRdb has only the in-frame clones, and not every one. The sample shows 550,000 to 750,000 clones, 90% to 95% of them seen only once. What was sequenced was naive CD8+ T cells sorted from blood. Receptors were obtained from a man aged 30 to 39 in good health.

The chain has TRBV11-2 and TRBJ2-7; TRBD2 matches 7 bases. The germline V gene encodes CDR1 SGHAT and CDR2 FQNNGV. The V gene end was trimmed by 3 bases and the J gene end by 2 bases; junction bases not matched to a gene: 7. This CDR3 is 15 amino acids long. The CDR3, as DNA: TGTGCCAGCAGCTTCGCGCTAGCGGCCACCTACGAGCAGTACTTC. Its translation: CASSFALAATYEQYF.

The chain links TRBV28 to TRBJ2-7, with TRBD2 identical over 7 bases. This CDR3 region has 14 residues. V shed 3 bases and J 1 base; nucleotides not matched to a gene: 3. CDR1 and CDR2 from the germline V gene are MDHEN and SYDVKM. The CDR3 region has the DNA TGTGCCAGCAGTTTGGCGGGAGAGTCCTACGAGCAGTACTTC. Translation gives CASSLAGESYEQYF. The whole variable domain, filled in from reference TRBV28 and TRBJ2-7, reads DVKVTQSSRYLVKRTGEKVFLECVQDMDHENMFWYRQDPGLGLRLIYFSYDVKMKEKGDIPEGYSVSREKKERFSLILESASTNQTSMYLCASSLAGESYEQYFGPGTRLTVT.

V usage is TRBV7-2 and J usage is TRBJ2-3; 10 bases fit TRBD2. In germline, CDR1 is SGHTA, CDR2 FQGNSA. The CDR3 covers 15 residues. Germline trimming cut 1 base from V and 6 bases from J; bases unmatched to any gene: 4. The CDR3 DNA reads TGTGCCAGCAGCTTAGACCCTAGCGGGAGTGATACGCAGTATTTT. It translates to CASSLDPSGSDTQYF.

This chain joins TRBV28 and TRBJ1-2, with no clear D. Trimming pared 3 bases from V and 5 bases from J, leaving 19 bases between. This CDR3 comprises 16 residues. Germline-derived CDR1 and CDR2 are MDHEN and SYDVKM. DNA of the CDR3: TGTGCCAGCAGTTTGCGTGGATTCGAGTTTTTTTATGGCTACACCTTC. Translation: CASSLRGFEFFYGYTF.

This clone was picked up one time. The V call is TRBV30, the J call TRBJ2-7; D call uncertain. There are 11 residues in the CDR3. The ends were cut back, 3 bases at V and 6 bases at J, with 9 bases in the middle. Germline V CDR1 and CDR2: GTSNPN, SVGIG (reference sequence). The CDR3 spells CAWSATSEQYF. The CDR3 DNA reads as TGTGCCTGGAGCGCGACCTCCGAGCAGTACTTC.

V usage is TRBV6-5 and J usage is TRBJ2-1; 9 bases are a match to TRBD2. Germline CDR1 is MNHEY and CDR2 is SVGAGI. V was pared by 2 bases and J by 4 bases, with 6 bases of the junction left unmatched. This CDR3 region has 16 residues. The CDR3 DNA is TGTGCCAGCAGTTACGAGGCTAGCGGGATTTACAATGAGCAGTTCTTC. It specifies CASSYEASGIYNEQFF.

This clone was seen a single time. The CDR3 DNA reads TGTGCCAGCAGCACACAGGGTAACGAGCAGTACTTC. Translating gives CASSTQGNEQYF. The rearrangement links TRBV13 to TRBJ2-7; the D gene is possibly TRBD1 (6 bases). The germline V and J ends were trimmed by 5 bases and 5 bases, with 10 bases remaining between them. The length of the CDR3 is 12 residues. The V gene's germline CDR1 is PRHDT and CDR2 FYEKMQ (reference sequence).

The chain links TRBV27 to TRBJ2-1; D gene ambiguous. The CDR3 runs 16 residues. V was pared by 5 bases and J by 6 bases, with 20 bases between. CDR1 and CDR2 from the germline V gene are MNHEY and SMNVEV (reference sequence). CDR3 amino acids: CASSPPGVRESNEQFF. CDR3 in DNA: TGTGCCAGCAGTCCCCCTGGAGTGAGAGAATCCAATGAGCAGTTCTTC.

The chain employs TRBV25-1 and TRBJ1-5; D is unclear. Trimming removed 1 base from V and 7 bases from J, with 5 bases in between. The germline gives CDR1 MGHDK, CDR2 SYGVNS. This CDR3 is 12 amino acids long. CDR3 sequence reads: CASSEFNQPQHF. The CDR3 DNA reads as TGTGCCAGCAGTGAATTTAACCAGCCCCAGCATTTT.

This clone showed up many times. The same CDR3 can be traced to other DNA sequences in this sample. This chain connects TRBV11-3 to TRBJ2-7, with 11 bases that match TRBD1. The germline V gene has CDR1 SGHNT and CDR2 YENEEA. V trimming: 5 bases; J trimming: 6 bases; junction bases outside the gene matches: 6. The CDR3 contains 14 residues. The CDR3 nucleotides are TGTGCCAGCAGCCCCGGGACAGGGGGAGGCGAGCAGTACTTC. This gives the protein CASSPGTGGGEQYF.

V gene TRBV23-1 combines with J gene TRBJ1-1; D is ambiguous. TRBV23-1 is designated an ORF whose function remains uncertain. The CDR3 extends over 10 amino acids. V gave up 6 bases and J gave up 5 bases, with 4 bases separating them. CDR3 sequence (DNA): TGCGCCAGCAGGCGAACTGAAGCTTTCTTT. Protein sequence: CASRRTEAFF.

The sample holds one count of this clone. The chain joins TRBV5-1 to TRBJ2-1, with 15 bases fitting TRBD2. V gave up 4 bases and J gave up 7 bases; unmatched junction bases: 9. The CDR3 covers 17 residues. Germline CDR1 reads SGHRS; CDR2 reads YFSETQ. The CDR3 sequence: CASSPWGTSGRLNEQFF. The CDR3 DNA reads TGCGCCAGCAGCCCCTGGGGGACTAGCGGGAGGTTGAATGAGCAGTTCTTC.

As concerns this clone: Relative to the germline gene, one junction end is altered; a read error may explain this. V is TRBV7-7 and J is TRBJ2-1; 7 nucleotides match TRBD1. The CDR3 runs 15 residues. Germline V gives CDR1 SSHAT, CDR2 FNYEAQ (reference sequence). The CDR3: CASSFGDRDHDEQFF. Here the CDR3 DNA reads TGTGCTAGCAGCTTTGGAGACAGGGATCATGATGAGCAGTTCTTC.

The count of this clone is one. The rearrangement joins TRBV6-5 to TRBJ1-5; D gene unclear. The V end lost 5 bases, the J end lost 1 base, and 12 bases lay between the germline ends. Per the germline V gene, CDR1 is MNHEY and CDR2 is SVGAGI. The CDR3 has 15 amino acids. The CDR3 reads CASSPYEGSNQPQHF. DNA for the CDR3: TGTGCCAGCAGTCCCTACGAAGGGAGCAATCAGCCCCAGCATTTT.

The rearrangement uses TRBV29-1 and TRBJ2-7, with a possible D match to TRBD1 (6 bases). The CDR3 contains 11 residues. Trimming took 7 bases from V and 6 from J, leaving 13 bases between them. Per germline, CDR1 SQVTM and CDR2 ANQGSEA. CDR3 protein: CSARSGVEQYF. The CDR3 coding sequence is TGCAGCGCCCGATCAGGGGTCGAGCAGTACTTC.

In this sample, this clone turned up once. The sample carries other DNA sequences with the same CDR3. The chain carries TRBV7-6 and TRBJ1-5; D gene ambiguous. This CDR3 is built from 14 residues. The V gene's germline CDR1 is SGHVS and CDR2 FNYEAQ. V dropped 1 base and J dropped 4 bases, with 8 bases sitting between them. This CDR3 is CASSLEGLNQPQHF. The CDR3 DNA follows: TGTGCCAGCAGCTTAGAAGGGTTAAATCAGCCCCAGCATTTT.

V gene TRBV6-5 combines with J gene TRBJ1-1, with D hard to call. V dropped 8 bases and J dropped 4 bases, with 14 bases sitting between them. Germline CDR1 reads MNHEY; CDR2 reads SVGAGI. CDR3 length: 13 residues. CDR3 bases: TGTGCCAGCGGAATTAATGGAATCACTGAAGCTTTCTTT. Translated, it gives CASGINGITEAFF.